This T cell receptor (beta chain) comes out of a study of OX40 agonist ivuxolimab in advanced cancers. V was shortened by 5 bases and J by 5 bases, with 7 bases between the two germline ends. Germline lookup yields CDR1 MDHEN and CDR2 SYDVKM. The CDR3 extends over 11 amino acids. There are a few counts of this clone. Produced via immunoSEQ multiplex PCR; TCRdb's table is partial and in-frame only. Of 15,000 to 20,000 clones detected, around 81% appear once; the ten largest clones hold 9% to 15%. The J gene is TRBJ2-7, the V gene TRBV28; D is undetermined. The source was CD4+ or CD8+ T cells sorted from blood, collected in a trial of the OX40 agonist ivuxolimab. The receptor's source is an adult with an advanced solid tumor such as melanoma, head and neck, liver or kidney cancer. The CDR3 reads CASSPHHEQYF. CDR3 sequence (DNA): TGTGCCAGCAGTCCCCATCACGAGCAGTACTTC.